Presented here are 7 T cell receptor beta chains from one specimen sequenced in a study of technical replicates of blood from a handful of donors. Clones were read by immunoSEQ multiplex PCR, and TCRdb kept only the in-frame ones, dropping some. The sample yields about 75,000 clones, around 94% seen once. Sample: T cells isolated from PBMCs. Source of these receptors: a human donor in good health.

This clone was detected only once. The rearrangement links TRBV5-1 to TRBJ2-7; 11 nucleotides align to TRBD2. Germline V CDR1 and CDR2: SGHRS, YFSETQ. The V and J ends lost 0 bases and 4 bases, in that order; junction bases with no gene match: 3. The CDR3 contains 15 residues. CDR3 in DNA: TGCGCCAGCAGCTTGGGGGCTAGCGGGAGGTACGAGCAGTACTTC. It translates to CASSLGASGRYEQYF. The variable domain in full, completed from reference TRBV5-1 and TRBJ2-7, reads KAGVTQTPRYLIKTRGQQVTLSCSPISGHRSVSWYQQTPGQGLQFLFEYFSETQRNKGNFPGRFSGRQFSNSRSEMNVSTLELGDSALYLCASSLGASGRYEQYFGPGTRLTVT.

V and J are TRBV19 and TRBJ1-1; TRBD1 is a possible D gene (5 bases). Trimming left V 6 bases short and J 2 bases short, with 22 bases between. The CDR3 sequence is 17 residues long. The V gene's germline CDR1 is LNHDA and CDR2 SQIVND (reference sequence). The chain's CDR3 is CASRLRGVEELNTEAFF. The CDR3, as DNA: TGTGCCAGTAGGTTGCGGGGGGTGGAGGAGTTAAACACTGAAGCTTTCTTT. The whole variable domain, filled in from reference TRBV19 and TRBJ1-1, reads DGGITQSPKYLFRKEGQNVTLSCEQNLNHDAMYWYRQDPGQGLRLIYYSQIVNDFQKGDIAEGYSVSREKKESFPLTVTSAQKNPTAFYLCASRLRGVEELNTEAFFGQGTRLTVV.

V usage is TRBV19 and J usage is TRBJ1-1, with D unresolved. With 8 bases removed from V and 5 bases from J, the gap between germline ends came to 9 bases. The CDR3 spans 11 residues. CDR1 is LNHDA, CDR2 SQIVND, per germline (reference sequence). CDR3 in amino acids: CASLRWTEAFF. As DNA, the CDR3 is TGTGCCAGTTTACGGTGGACTGAAGCTTTCTTT.

This chain connects TRBV19 to TRBJ1-2, with D perhaps TRBD1 (6 bases). There are 14 residues in the CDR3. The ends were cut back, 5 bases at V and 6 bases at J, with 16 bases in the middle. Germline V gene lookup returns CDR1 LNHDA and CDR2 SQIVND (reference sequence). CDR3 in DNA: TGTGCCAGTAGTGAGGGGGGAGGGGAAGATGGCTACACCTTC. As protein: CASSEGGGEDGYTF.

This clone was seen more than once but under ten times. V and J are TRBV10-3 and TRBJ1-1; TRBD1 matches at 7 bases. The CDR3 contains 14 residues. Losses at the gene ends were 11 bases for V and 5 bases for J; bases not matched to a gene: 14. From germline, CDR1 is ENHRY and CDR2 SYGVKD. CDR3 region: CASGTPGTATEAFF. The CDR3, as DNA: TGTGCCTCAGGGACCCCTGGGACAGCTACTGAAGCTTTCTTT.

V usage is TRBV29-1 and J usage is TRBJ1-2; TRBD1 agrees at 8 bases. Germline trimming cut 6 bases from V and 4 bases from J; bases unmatched to any gene: 10. Germline V gene data show CDR1 as SQVTM and CDR2 as ANQGSEA. CDR3 length: 14 residues. The CDR3 sequence: CSVDTGGSSYGYTF. CDR3 sequence (DNA): TGCAGCGTGGACACAGGGGGAAGTAGCTATGGCTACACCTTC. Based on the CDR3 plus reference TRBV29-1 and TRBJ1-2, the full variable domain is SAVISQKPSRDICQRGTSLTIQCQVDSQVTMMFWYRQQPGQSLTLIATANQGSEATYESGFVIDKFPISRPNLTFSTLTVSNMSPEDSSIYLCSVDTGGSSYGYTFGSGTRLTVV.

This chain connects TRBV6-5 to TRBJ2-7, with 8 bases matching TRBD1. V was pared by 5 bases and J by 4 bases, with 7 bases of the junction left unmatched. The germline V gene has CDR1 MNHEY and CDR2 SVGAGI. CDR3 length: 14 amino acids. In DNA, the CDR3 is TGTGCCAGCAGTACCTCGGACAGGGAGTACGAGCAGTACTTC. Its protein is CASSTSDREYEQYF.